Below are 29 T cell receptor beta chains sequenced from a single sample in a study of shared T cell receptors in the human thymus. TCRdb's table, derived via immunoSEQ multiplex PCR, lists solely in-frame clones and lacks some. This sample carries 550,000 to 800,000 clones, 80% to 90% of them seen once, and the ten largest clones take over 0.008%. The data also belong to a second study, concerning human thymus T cells.

The material sequenced was thymocytes. The receptors come from a girl in the first two years of life with a congenital heart defect.

V and J are TRBV4-1 and TRBJ1-1, with TRBD1 matching over 8 bases. With 0 bases clipped from V and 1 base from J, the junction kept 13 bases outside the gene matches. From germline, CDR1 is MGHRA and CDR2 YSYEKL. CDR3 size: 19 residues. The CDR3 DNA reads TGCGCCAGCAGCCAAGATGGACGGCAGGGGGCTTTGTCGAACACTGAAGCTTTCTTT. This translates into CASSQDGRQGALSNTEAFF.

The genes are TRBV4-3 and TRBJ1-1; possible D gene TRBD1, 5 bases. The CDR3 is 13 residues long. Per the germline V gene, CDR1 is LGHNA and CDR2 is YSLEER. Trimming stripped 5 bases from V and 3 bases from J, with 10 bases between. CDR3 region: CASSGASYTEAFF. In nucleotides, the CDR3 is TGCGCCAGCAGCGGGGCATCATACACTGAAGCTTTCTTT.

V usage is TRBV4-3 and J usage is TRBJ2-2, with 10 bases aligning to TRBD2. The ends lost 2 bases at V and 7 bases at J; junction bases unmatched: 13. This CDR3 comprises 18 residues. Germline CDR1 LGHNA, CDR2 YSLEER. The CDR3 loop reads CASSQSLLAGRCGGELFF. The CDR3 DNA reads as TGCGCCAGCAGCCAATCTTTACTAGCGGGGAGATGCGGCGGGGAGCTGTTTTTT.

The V and J genes are TRBV19 and TRBJ1-2; no firm D call. Trimming pared 1 base from V and 2 bases from J, leaving 11 bases between. There are 15 residues in the CDR3. Germline V lookup: CDR1 LNHDA, CDR2 SQIVND (reference sequence). The CDR3 DNA follows: TGTGCCAGTAGTATAGTCATAGCAGAAAACTATGGCTACACCTTC. Translated: CASSIVIAENYGYTF.

The gene calls are TRBV4-1 and TRBJ1-1; D remains unclear. Looked up from germline, CDR1 is MGHRA and CDR2 is YSYEKL. The CDR3 runs to 12 residues. Deletions cut 6 bases from V and 4 bases from J, with 9 bases between. In nucleotides, the CDR3 is TGCGCCAGCAGGATCACGGGCACTGAAGCTTTCTTT. Translated, it gives CASRITGTEAFF.

This chain joins TRBV4-3 and TRBJ1-2; D is unclear. Germline CDR1 is LGHNA and CDR2 is YSLEER. Trimming took 0 bases from V and 4 from J, leaving 12 bases between them. The CDR3 is made up of 15 amino acids. The CDR3 loop is CASSQDRRTLYGYTF. The CDR3 nucleotides are TGCGCCAGCAGCCAAGATAGGAGGACCCTCTATGGCTACACCTTC.

In the case of this clone: Compared with germline, one end of the junction differs, possibly owing to a read error. The rearrangement links TRBV5-4 to TRBJ2-2; TRBD2 is a possible D gene (7 bases). Germline assignment: CDR1 SGHNT and CDR2 YYREEE (reference sequence). There are 16 residues in the CDR3. CDR3 loop: CASSFGRGPTTGELVF. In nucleotides, the CDR3 is TGTGCCAGCAGCTTCGGGCGGGGGCCGACCACCGGGGAGCTGGTTTTT.

The chain recombines TRBV28 with TRBJ1-3; D unclear. Germline lookup yields CDR1 MDHEN and CDR2 SYDVKM. The CDR3 loop spans 15 amino acids. Trimming removed 7 bases at V and 3 bases at J, with 16 bases between. The CDR3 DNA reads TGTGCCAGCACCCCGAACTCGGGAGGTGGAAACACCATATATTTT. It translates to CASTPNSGGGNTIYF.

The chain combines TRBV19 with TRBJ2-7, with 8 bases fitting TRBD1. Germline CDR1 LNHDA, CDR2 SQIVND (reference sequence). V shed 5 bases and J 5 bases; nucleotides not matched to a gene: 17. The CDR3 runs to 17 residues. This CDR3 reads CASSSIPLQGADNEQYF. Written as DNA, the CDR3 is TGTGCCAGTAGTTCCATCCCTCTGCAGGGGGCCGACAACGAGCAGTACTTC. Full variable domain (outside the CDR3, taken from reference TRBV19 and TRBJ2-7): DGGITQSPKYLFRKEGQNVTLSCEQNLNHDAMYWYRQDPGQGLRLIYYSQIVNDFQKGDIAEGYSVSREKKESFPLTVTSAQKNPTAFYLCASSSIPLQGADNEQYFGPGTRLTVT.

This chain uses TRBV2 with TRBJ2-7; D might be TRBD1 (6 bases). V lost 7 bases and J 2 bases, leaving 15 bases between the germline ends. The CDR3 has 14 amino acids. In germline, CDR1 is SNHLY, CDR2 FYNNEI. CDR3 sequence (DNA): TGTGCCAGCATCGGACAGAACCGACCCTACGAGCAGTACTTC. Translation gives CASIGQNRPYEQYF.

Remarks on this clone: The junction does not match germline at one end; this may be a read error. The chain employs TRBV5-4 and TRBJ1-1; D might be TRBD1 (6 bases). This CDR3 region has 14 residues. Per germline, CDR1 SGHNT and CDR2 YYREEE (reference sequence). The chain's CDR3 is CASSPGVGNAEAFF. The CDR3 DNA reads as TGTGCCAGCAGCCCAGGGGTAGGGAACGCTGAAGCTTTCTTT.

The V call is TRBV27, the J call TRBJ1-1; TRBD1 might be the D (5 bases). This CDR3 comprises 15 residues. The V end was cut by 4 bases, the J end by 1 base, with 13 bases between. Germline loops: CDR1 MNHEY, CDR2 SMNVEV (reference sequence). This CDR3 reads CASSSRVERNTEAFF. CDR3 in DNA: TGTGCCAGCAGTTCCAGGGTAGAACGGAACACTGAAGCTTTCTTT.

To note about this clone: The same CDR3 arises from other DNA sequences in this sample as well. The chain has TRBV18 and TRBJ2-7, with 7 bases aligning to TRBD1. The length of the CDR3 is 13 residues. The V segment lost 4 bases and the J segment 0 bases; nucleotides outside the gene matches: 0. The V gene's germline CDR1 is KGHSH and CDR2 LQKENI. The CDR3 DNA is TGTGCCAGCTCACGGGACAGCTCCTACGAGCAGTACTTC. It encodes CASSRDSSYEQYF.

The V gene is TRBV7-3, the J gene TRBJ1-1, with D unresolved. In germline, CDR1 is SGHTA, CDR2 FQGTGA. The CDR3 totals 13 residues. Trimming removed 1 base at V and 2 bases at J, with 5 bases between. CDR3 sequence (DNA): TGTGCCAGCAGCTTAAAGACAAACACTGAAGCTTTCTTT. It yields the protein CASSLKTNTEAFF.

Only one count was recorded for this clone. The chain carries TRBV9 and TRBJ2-5; the D gene is possibly TRBD1 (6 bases). Trimming pared 0 bases from V and 4 bases from J, leaving 16 bases between. Per the germline V gene, CDR1 is SGDLS and CDR2 is YYNGEE. The CDR3 has 16 amino acids. The CDR3 DNA sequence: TGTGCCAGCAGCGTAGTGGCAGGGGATGGGAGAGAGACCCAGTACTTC. This codes for CASSVVAGDGRETQYF.

The chain uses TRBV7-9 and TRBJ1-2; 9 bases match TRBD1. The ends lost 2 bases at V and 7 bases at J; junction bases unmatched: 14. Germline V gene sequence: CDR1 SEHNR, CDR2 FQNEAQ (reference sequence). CDR3 size: 17 residues. This chain's CDR3 is CASSLKVGDRVFSGYTF. Written as DNA, the CDR3 is TGTGCCAGCAGCTTAAAGGTGGGGGACAGGGTGTTTTCTGGCTACACCTTC.

The chain employs TRBV25-1 and TRBJ2-7; 8 nucleotides line up with TRBD2. CDR1 MGHDK and CDR2 SYGVNS come from the germline V gene. The CDR3 covers 15 residues. With V trimmed by 6 bases and J by 2 bases, 9 bases remained unmatched. CDR3 nucleotides: TGTGCCAGCAGCGGGGGGGCGGGGGGTACCTACGAGCAGTACTTC. Amino acids: CASSGGAGGTYEQYF.

As DNA, the CDR3 is TGTGCCAGCAGTTACTCGTCGGTAGCTTACACAGATACGCAGTATTTT. This codes for CASSYSSVAYTDTQYF. The chain employs TRBV6-5 and TRBJ2-3; no definite D call. Germline CDR1 is MNHEY and CDR2 is SVGAGI. The CDR3 spans 16 residues. V was clipped by 0 bases and J by 2 bases, with 12 bases between them.

The chain uses TRBV6-6 and TRBJ1-3; tentatively, D is TRBD1 (5 bases). Per the germline V gene, CDR1 is MNHNY and CDR2 is SVGAGI (reference sequence). V lost 6 bases, J lost 0 bases, and 15 bases lay in between. The CDR3 contains 16 residues. For the CDR3, the DNA is TGTGCCAGCAGCCACCTAGACAGCAGCTCTGGAAACACCATATATTTT. Translation: CASSHLDSSSGNTIYF.

This chain connects TRBV4-3 to TRBJ2-7, with a weak D call TRBD1 (5 bases). The V gene lost 0 bases and the J gene lost 2 bases, with 14 bases spanning the gap. The CDR3 has 16 residues. Germline V gene sequence: CDR1 LGHNA, CDR2 YSLEER. This CDR3 is CASSQDKVMDTYEQYF. The CDR3 nucleotides read TGCGCCAGCAGCCAAGATAAAGTAATGGACACCTACGAGCAGTACTTC.

The chain uses TRBV29-1 and TRBJ1-2; 9 bases align to TRBD1. Trimming removed 6 bases from V and 4 bases from J; junction bases left unmatched: 12. Germline V gene data show CDR1 as SQVTM and CDR2 as ANQGSEA. CDR3 length: 15 residues. Here the CDR3 reads CSVALLQGAGYGYTF. CDR3 sequence (DNA): TGCAGCGTCGCTTTGTTACAGGGGGCGGGCTATGGCTACACCTTC.

The gene calls are TRBV10-3 and TRBJ1-5; maybe TRBD1 (5 bases). V lost 3 bases, J lost 7 bases, and 16 bases lay in between. The CDR3 runs to 15 residues. Germline-derived CDR1 and CDR2 are ENHRY and SYGVKD. CDR3 protein: CAISDRGRGNQPQHF. The DNA of the CDR3 is TGTGCCATCAGTGATAGAGGGCGGGGGAACCAGCCCCAGCATTTT.

The J gene is TRBJ2-3, the V gene TRBV6-5; no clear D. This CDR3 has 13 amino acids. V was pared by 6 bases and J by 6 bases, with 13 bases between. Germline values: CDR1 MNHEY, CDR2 SVGAGI. CDR3 in DNA: TGTGCCAGCAGCTCCCAGGTCACGGATACGCAGTATTTT. Translated: CASSSQVTDTQYF.

The chain links TRBV7-9 to TRBJ2-5; 7 bases line up with TRBD2. CDR3 size: 17 residues. In germline, CDR1 is SEHNR, CDR2 FQNEAQ (reference sequence). J was trimmed by 9 bases and V by 5 bases; bases with no gene match: 21. The CDR3 region is CASSPTTGGRPRVAQYF. CDR3 in DNA: TGTGCCAGCAGCCCCACGACCGGCGGGAGACCCCGTGTGGCCCAGTACTTC.

This chain's CDR3 is CASSQDREGGPGNEQFF. CDR3 bases: TGCGCCAGCAGCCAAGATCGGGAAGGGGGCCCTGGGAATGAGCAGTTCTTC. The chain combines TRBV4-3 with TRBJ2-1; 7 bases map to TRBD1. Germline V gene sequence: CDR1 LGHNA, CDR2 YSLEER. The J segment lost 7 bases and the V segment lost 0 bases, leaving 12 bases of the junction unmatched. This CDR3 is 17 amino acids long.

V and J are TRBV2 and TRBJ1-1, with 9 positions matching TRBD1. Germline V CDR1 and CDR2: SNHLY, FYNNEI. V shed 5 bases, J shed 5 bases, and the junction held 12 bases outside the gene matches. CDR3 length equals 16 residues. DNA for the CDR3: TGTGCCAGCAGTCCGGGAGGGGACAGGGTCGAAACTGAAGCTTTCTTT. Translated: CASSPGGDRVETEAFF.

The chain employs TRBV6-6 and TRBJ1-1, with D maybe TRBD1 (5 bases). V lost 6 bases to trimming and J lost 6 bases, with 17 bases between them. The CDR3 loop spans 14 amino acids. Germline-derived CDR1 and CDR2 are MNHNY and SVGAGI (reference sequence). The CDR3 loop reads CASRLRGGGAEAFF. The CDR3 DNA reads TGTGCCAGCAGACTCCGGGGCGGAGGGGCTGAAGCTTTCTTT.

J is TRBJ2-3 and V is TRBV9, with 15 positions matching TRBD2. The CDR3 totals 17 residues. V trimming: 4 bases; J trimming: 6 bases; junction bases outside the gene matches: 9. CDR1 and CDR2 from the germline V gene are SGDLS and YYNGEE. The CDR3 DNA reads TGTGCCAGCAGCAGAGGACTAGCGGGGGGGCGTTGGGATACGCAGTATTTT. Its protein product is CASSRGLAGGRWDTQYF.

The chain employs TRBV18 and TRBJ1-6; a possible D gene is TRBD1 (6 bases). V lost 2 bases and J lost 7, with 9 bases in between. The CDR3 covers 14 residues. The germline gives CDR1 KGHSH, CDR2 LQKENI. The CDR3 is CASSPTGKNSPLHF. CDR3 bases: TGTGCCAGCTCACCAACAGGGAAGAATTCACCCCTCCACTTT.